This is a list of T cell receptor beta chains from one sample in a study of T-cell reconstitution after alpha-beta-depleted transplantation in children. TCRdb fed the PCR reads into MiXCR, producing one record per CDR3 protein. The data contain a few hundred thousand distinct CDR3 sequences, 25% to 30% of them singletons. Sample: PBMCs, taken before TCRalphabeta/CD19-depleted stem cell transplant. Source of these receptors: a boy less than two years old with Wiskott-Aldrich syndrome, due to receive a stem cell transplant. Each CDR3 is given with its conserved first and last residue. The order of the fields is D gene, J gene, V gene, clone size, CDR3 DNA, CDR3 protein. The D gene is left open where the match is weak. The listing skips clone size in some rows; elsewhere it reads once, few, many or a size class.

>NA|TRBJ2-4|TRBV12-3/TRBV12-4|NA
TGTGCCAGCGGGAGAGATGGGGGCTTGTGGGGCAAAAACATTCAGTACTTC
CASGRDGGLWGKNIQYF
>NA|TRBJ1-4|TRBV5-1|few
TGCGCCAGCAGCGCGGGGACGGTGAACAATGAAAAACTGTTTTTT
CASSAGTVNNEKLFF
>NA|TRBJ2-1|TRBV5-1|NA
TGCGCCAGCAGCTTGGGGCTTCGGGGCTCCTACAATGAGCAGTTCTTC
CASSLGLRGSYNEQFF
>TRBD2|TRBJ2-1|TRBV28|NA
TGTGCCAGCAGTTCCCAGACTAGCGGCTACAATGAGCAGTTCTTC
CASSSQTSGYNEQFF
>NA|TRBJ2-7|TRBV19|once
TGTGCCAGTAGTGTCGACCTAGAGACCTACGAGCAGTACTTC
CASSVDLETYEQYF
>TRBD1|TRBJ1-5|TRBV15|NA
TGTGCCACCAGCAGAGATGGACAGGGGTGGGCTCACAATCAGCCCCAGCATTTT
CATSRDGQGWAHNQPQHF
>NA|TRBJ2-1|TRBV5-1|few
TGCGCCAGCAGCTTTGGTGGGAAGCAGTTCTTC
CASSFGGKQFF
>NA|TRBJ1-2|TRBV4-2|few
TGTGCCAGCAGCCAACCAGGGGCTCAAGGGTATGGCTACACCTTC
CASSQPGAQGYGYTF
>NA|TRBJ2-3|TRBV2|NA
TGTGCCAGCAGTGTATCCGGGGGCGGTGATACGCAGTATTTT
CASSVSGGGDTQYF
>TRBD2|TRBJ2-7|TRBV5-1|few
TGCGCCAGCAGCTGGGCTAGCGGATACTACGAGCAGTACTTC
CASSWASGYYEQYF
>NA|TRBJ2-1|TRBV7-9|NA
TGTGCCAGCAGCACCGGGATCAGGTTGAATTTGAAGCAGTTCTTC
CASSTGIRLNLKQFF
>TRBD1|TRBJ2-6|TRBV20-1|NA
TGCAGTGCTAGAGCTCGGGTTCGGCAGGGGGCGTCTGGGGCCAACGTCCTGACTTTC
CSARARVRQGASGANVLTF
>NA|TRBJ2-5|TRBV10-3|NA
TGTGCCATCAGTGAGTTTGTAGAGACCCAGTACTTC
CAISEFVETQYF
>NA|TRBJ2-3|TRBV29-1|once
TGCAGCGTTGATTCTGAAGATACGCAGTATTTT
CSVDSEDTQYF
>NA|TRBJ2-7|TRBV7-6|few
TGTGCCAGCAGCACCTACTCTGAGTCCGAGCAGTACTTC
CASSTYSESEQYF
>TRBD1|TRBJ2-1|TRBV7-2|few
TGTGCCAGCAGCACAAGACAGGGGTCACGGAATGAGCAGTTCTTC
CASSTRQGSRNEQFF
>NA|TRBJ2-1|TRBV20-1|few
TGCAGTGCTAACAGGCCTTCCTCCTACAATGAGCAGTTCTTC
CSANRPSSYNEQFF
>NA|TRBJ1-4|TRBV9|few
TGTGCCAGCAGCGGGGAACCAGTTGCAACTAATGAAAAACTGTTTTTT
CASSGEPVATNEKLFF
>TRBD2|TRBJ2-3|TRBV20-1|NA
TGCAGTGCTACAGGACTAGCGGGAGGCGCAGATACGCAGTATTTT
CSATGLAGGADTQYF
>TRBD2|TRBJ2-2|TRBV5-1|NA
TGCGCCAGCAGCTTGAACCTAGCGGGGAACACCGGGGAGCTGTTTTTT
CASSLNLAGNTGELFF
>TRBD2|TRBJ2-3|TRBV10-3|NA
TGTGCCATCAGTGTAGCGGGAACCACAGATACGCAGTATTTT
CAISVAGTTDTQYF
>TRBD2|TRBJ2-3|TRBV5-1|many
TGCGCCAGCAGCGGTCCGGGAGGAAGCACAGATACGCAGTATTTT
CASSGPGGSTDTQYF
>NA|TRBJ2-7|TRBV4-2|NA
TGTGCCAGCAGCCCGGACGTAGGATTCTACGAGCAGTACTTC
CASSPDVGFYEQYF
>NA|TRBJ1-4|TRBV30|NA
TGTGCCGGTGGTGCTCTACTGTTTTTT
CAGGALLFF
>NA|TRBJ2-2|TRBV10-3|few
TGTGCCATCAGTGAGGAGGACACCGGGGAGCTGTTTTTT
CAISEEDTGELFF
>NA|TRBJ2-7|TRBV5-1|few
TGCGCCAGCAGCGGGGTCGGGGGAAACTACGAGCAGTACTTC
CASSGVGGNYEQYF
>TRBD1|TRBJ2-7|TRBV10-3|NA
TGTGCCATCAGAAGGACAGGGGAAGAGCAGTACTTC
CAIRRTGEEQYF
>NA|TRBJ1-1|TRBV5-1|NA
TGCGCCAGCAGCTTGGAGAGGGCTGGACGCCAGGAGAACACTGAAGCTTTCTTT
CASSLERAGRQENTEAFF
>NA|TRBJ1-2|TRBV7-2|few
TGTGCCAGCAGCTTAAAGGGTCCTCCCTATGGCTACACCTTC
CASSLKGPPYGYTF
>NA|TRBJ2-6|TRBV5-1|few
TGCGCCAGCAGGCCAGGGTTCTCTGGGGCCAACGTCCTGACTTTC
CASRPGFSGANVLTF
>TRBD1|TRBJ2-5|TRBV12-3/TRBV12-4|NA
TGTGCCAGCAGTTTCCTAGGGACAGGAGAGACCCAGTACTTC
CASSFLGTGETQYF
>NA|TRBJ2-7|TRBV10-3|few
TGTGCCATCAGGGACGGACACTTCTCCTACGAGCAGTACTTC
CAIRDGHFSYEQYF
>TRBD2|TRBJ2-5|TRBV2|NA
TGTGCCAGCACCCGGGAGGTCCAAGAGACCCAGTACTTC
CASTREVQETQYF
>NA|TRBJ2-3|TRBV20-1|NA
TGCAGTGCTAGGGACGATCACCGGGCAGATACGCAGTATTTT
CSARDDHRADTQYF
>NA|TRBJ2-1|TRBV9|few
TGTGCCAGCAGCGCGGAGGCTGAGCGGCAGTTCTTC
CASSAEAERQFF
>NA|TRBJ2-1|TRBV12-3/TRBV12-4|few
TGTGCCAGCAGTTTTACAGCTGCGAAGCAGTTCTTC
CASSFTAAKQFF
>TRBD1|TRBJ2-5|TRBV20-1|NA
TGCAGTGCTGGCGCCAGGGGGCGAGAGACCCAGTACTTC
CSAGARGRETQYF
>TRBD2|TRBJ2-1|TRBV5-1|few
TGCGCCAGCACCCACCTAGTAGGACTAGCGGGGGGAGCCTACAATGAGCAGTTCTTC
CASTHLVGLAGGAYNEQFF
>NA|TRBJ2-1|TRBV5-5|NA
TGTGCCACTGGGGGGCGAAGAACTTCCTACAATGAGCAGTTCTTC
CATGGRRTSYNEQFF
>TRBD1|TRBJ1-1|TRBV20-1|few
TGCAGTGCTAGGCCCCAGGACAGGGTCGACACTGAAGCTTTCTTT
CSARPQDRVDTEAFF
>NA|TRBJ2-7|TRBV12-3/TRBV12-4|NA
TGTGCCAGCAGTTTTAGAGGGATCGAGCAGTACTTC
CASSFRGIEQYF
>NA|TRBJ1-1|TRBV30|NA
TGTGCCTCGAGTGTACACCCGATGAACACTGAAGCTTTCTTT
CASSVHPMNTEAFF
>NA|TRBJ2-3|TRBV12-3/TRBV12-4|few
TGTGCCAGCAGTCCAGGAGGATCTTGGACAGATACGCAGTATTTT
CASSPGGSWTDTQYF
>NA|TRBJ2-7|TRBV29-1|few
TGCAGCGTTGGGGAACGTCGCGGCTACGAGCAGTACTTC
CSVGERRGYEQYF
>NA|TRBJ2-3|TRBV4-1|NA
TGCGCCAGCAGCCAAGGGGGCTTAATAGATACGCAGTATTTT
CASSQGGLIDTQYF
>NA|TRBJ2-7|TRBV20-1|NA
TGCAGTGCTAGAGGTCCGCGTCTCCTGGGGGAGCAGTACTTC
CSARGPRLLGEQYF
>NA|TRBJ1-1|TRBV12-3/TRBV12-4|NA
TGTGCCAGCAGTTTACTGTCCGCCGAAGCTTTCTTT
CASSLLSAEAFF
>TRBD2|TRBJ2-1|TRBV5-1|NA
TGCGCCAGCAGCGGCGGACTAGCGGGAGACGGTGAGCAGTTCTTC
CASSGGLAGDGEQFF
>NA|TRBJ2-7|TRBV7-9|NA
TGTGCCAGCGGTTTATCAACGTCCTCCTACGAGCAGTACTTC
CASGLSTSSYEQYF
>NA|TRBJ2-7|TRBV14|NA
TGTGCCAGCAGCCAAGTAAAGTCTGGGGAGCAGTACTTC
CASSQVKSGEQYF
>TRBD2|TRBJ2-5|TRBV9|NA
TGTGCCAGCAGCGTTGGTCAGGGACTAGCTCGGGAGACCCAGTACTTC
CASSVGQGLARETQYF
>TRBD2|TRBJ2-1|TRBV5-1|few
TGCGCCAGCAGCTTGGGCACTTTCAGCGGGAGCTTCTCCTACAATGAGCAGTTCTTC
CASSLGTFSGSFSYNEQFF
>NA|TRBJ2-5|TRBV29-1|NA
TGCAGCGCCTCTCCCGGGGCAGGCCAAGAGACCCAGTACTTC
CSASPGAGQETQYF
>NA|TRBJ2-5|TRBV4-1|NA
TGCGCCAGCAGCCCCCACTCAAGGCAAGAGACCCAGTACTTC
CASSPHSRQETQYF